These 20 T cell receptor beta chains were all obtained from the same sample, sequenced in a study of identical twins. TCRdb independently ran MiXCR on the 5' RACE reads; one entry per CDR3 protein. There are fewer than 900,000 distinct CDR3 sequences in the sample; about 20% occur only once, and about an eighth lies in the top ten. This sample was shared with a second study, whose subject was T cells expressing NK-cell markers.

Sequencing was carried out using PBMCs. The receptors originated from a woman between 18 and 30 years old in good health.

V usage is TRBV15 and J usage is TRBJ2-4; tentative D call: TRBD1 (6 bases). The CDR3 is 16 residues long. Germline V gene sequence: CDR1 LNHNV, CDR2 YYDKDF (reference sequence). V was trimmed by 5 bases and J by 1 base, leaving 15 bases between them. CDR3 sequence: CATSPGVRRAKNIQYF. The CDR3 DNA reads TGTGCCACCAGCCCAGGGGTGCGGAGGGCCAAAAACATTCAGTACTTC.

This clonotype was seen a few times. J is TRBJ2-1 and V is TRBV2; D ambiguous. Germline CDR1 reads SNHLY; CDR2 reads FYNNEI. This CDR3 is 13 amino acids long. V lost 9 bases to trimming and J lost 7 bases, with 16 bases between them. The CDR3 loop is CASGPPGPNEQFF. The CDR3 nucleotides read TGTGCCAGTGGCCCGCCGGGTCCTAATGAGCAGTTCTTC.

The J gene is TRBJ2-6, the V gene TRBV9; D uncertain. The CDR3 spans 16 residues. V lost 0 bases, J lost 0 bases, and 7 bases lay in between. The germline V gene encodes CDR1 SGDLS and CDR2 YYNGEE. CDR3 coding DNA: TGTGCCAGCAGCGTAGACGGCTACTCTGGGGCCAACGTCCTGACTTTC. Its protein is CASSVDGYSGANVLTF.

This clonotype was counted between two and nine times. V usage is TRBV10-3 and J usage is TRBJ2-6, with unresolved D. Germline CDR1 reads ENHRY; CDR2 reads SYGVKD. V was clipped by 0 bases and J by 2 bases, with 8 bases between them. CDR3 length: 16 residues. Written as DNA, the CDR3 is TGTGCCATCAGTGAGTCGCCTCAGCCTGGGGCCAACGTCCTGACTTTC. It is translated as CAISESPQPGANVLTF.

This clonotype was counted between two and nine times. The DNA for the CDR3 is TGTGCCAGCAGCGGGGGAGCGGGAGGGATTTATGAGCAGTACTTC. This translates into CASSGGAGGIYEQYF. This chain joins TRBV9 and TRBJ2-7; the match to TRBD2 covers 10 bases. CDR3 length: 15 residues. The trim removed 3 bases at V and 7 bases at J, leaving 10 bases unmatched. Germline values: CDR1 SGDLS, CDR2 YYNGEE.

The chain has TRBV12-3 or TRBV12-4 and TRBJ1-6, with D hard to call. V was clipped by 5 bases and J by 6 bases, with 11 bases between them. This CDR3 spans 14 amino acids. The CDR3 nucleotides read TGTGCCAGCAGTGGAAGGGCTGGTAATTCACCCCTCCACTTT. Translating it yields CASSGRAGNSPLHF.

This sequence joins TRBV21-1 and TRBJ2-5. TRBV21-1 counts as a pseudogene. The CDR3 totals 11 residues. The CDR3 DNA is TGTGCCAGCAGGAAGTGTGAGACCCAGTACTTC. Translation gives CASRKCETQYF.

The chain recombines TRBV20-1 with TRBJ2-5; TRBD1 is a possible D gene (6 bases). Germline V gene data show CDR1 as DFQATT and CDR2 as SNEGSKA (reference sequence). This CDR3 is 14 amino acids long. The V and J ends lost 3 bases and 0 bases respectively, with 11 bases between them. CDR3 in amino acids: CSASHGQHQETQYF. DNA for the CDR3: TGCAGTGCTAGTCACGGACAGCACCAAGAGACCCAGTACTTC.

This clonotype was seen a handful of times. This chain joins TRBV10-3 and TRBJ2-7, with TRBD2 matching 7 bases. The germline V gene has CDR1 ENHRY and CDR2 SYGVKD. V lost 6 bases, J lost 6 bases, and 5 bases stayed unmatched. The CDR3 has 12 amino acids. CDR3 coding DNA: TGTGCCATCAGCGCGGGAGTAGTCGAGCAGTACTTC. Residues: CAISAGVVEQYF.

This clonotype appeared once. One base away lies a much larger clone, so this may be a sequencing read error. The V and J genes are TRBV5-1 and TRBJ2-2; a possible D gene is TRBD1 (6 bases). Germline V CDR1 and CDR2: SGHRS, YFSETQ. CDR3 length: 15 amino acids. CDR3 in DNA: TGCGCCAGCAGCTTGGCAAACAGGCCCTCAGGGGATCTGTTTTTT. As protein: CASSLANRPSGDLFF.

The chain employs TRBV5-5 and TRBJ2-5; D is tentatively TRBD1 or TRBD2 (5 bases each). The germline gives CDR1 SGHKS, CDR2 YYEKEE (reference sequence). CDR3 length equals 13 residues. The germline V and J ends were trimmed by 4 bases and 5 bases, with 12 bases remaining between them. CDR3 protein: CASSLGAEETQYF. In DNA, the CDR3 is TGTGCCAGCAGCCTCGGGGCAGAGGAGACCCAGTACTTC.

This chain connects TRBV6-6 to TRBJ1-2; 10 positions match TRBD1. V lost 11 bases and J lost 2; bases outside the gene matches: 20. The germline CDR1 and CDR2 sequences are MNHNY and SVGAGI (reference sequence). The CDR3 spans 18 residues. The CDR3 nucleotides are TGTGCCTTCAGTTTAGGGCGACAGGGGGCCCTCCAAAACTATGGCTACACCTTC. This encodes CAFSLGRQGALQNYGYTF.

This sequence joins TRBV12-3 or TRBV12-4 and TRBJ1-5; D is undetermined. The CDR3 consists of 14 residues. Deletions cut 8 bases from V and 4 bases from J, with 15 bases between. CDR3 amino acids: CASGVEGGNQPQHF. CDR3 nucleotide sequence: TGTGCCAGCGGGGTGGAGGGAGGGAATCAGCCCCAGCATTTT.

The V gene is TRBV12-3 or TRBV12-4, the J gene TRBJ1-2, with a tentative D call TRBD1 (6 bases). V lost 4 bases and J 4 bases, leaving 16 bases between the germline ends. This CDR3 is built from 15 residues. CDR3 coding DNA: TGTGCCAGCAGTTCGGGCCTGGGGGCATCCTATGGCTACACCTTC. Its protein is CASSSGLGASYGYTF.

In its sample, this clonotype was seen a few times. The chain recombines TRBV29-1 with TRBJ1-6; tentative D call: TRBD1 (5 bases). CDR1 SQVTM and CDR2 ANQGSEA come from the germline V gene. Trimming removed 7 bases from V and 4 bases from J, with 11 bases in between. The length of the CDR3 is 13 residues. CDR3 in amino acids: CSARRGYNSPLHF. CDR3 DNA sequence: TGCAGCGCCAGGAGGGGTTATAATTCACCCCTCCACTTT.

The chain combines TRBV4-1 with TRBJ1-1, with TRBD1 as a possible D gene (6 bases). V dropped 6 bases and J dropped 3 bases, with 20 bases sitting between them. From germline, CDR1 is MGHRA and CDR2 YSYEKL. The CDR3 length is 16 residues. The CDR3, as DNA: TGCGCCAGCAGGCCCACACAGGGTAAGCCCGACACTGAAGCTTTCTTT. Encoded protein: CASRPTQGKPDTEAFF.

This clonotype turned up a few times. This sequence joins TRBV4-3 and TRBJ2-1; 8 bases map to TRBD2. The CDR3 totals 16 residues. The germline V gene has CDR1 LGHNA and CDR2 YSLEER. The J segment lost 9 bases and the V segment lost 0 bases, leaving 10 bases of the junction unmatched. This chain's CDR3 is CASSQDRGLVRGEQFF. Here the CDR3 DNA reads TGCGCCAGCAGCCAAGATAGGGGACTAGTTAGGGGTGAGCAGTTCTTC.

This chain connects TRBV10-3 to TRBJ1-4; D not certain. In germline, CDR1 is ENHRY, CDR2 SYGVKD. V dropped 0 bases and J dropped 8 bases, with 13 bases sitting between them. CDR3 size: 15 residues. Written as DNA, the CDR3 is TGTGCCATCAGTGAGTCTGTGGCGGAGCCCGAAAAACTGTTTTTT. This translates into CAISESVAEPEKLFF.

This clonotype was observed at least ten times. The chain carries TRBV20-1 and TRBJ1-3, with 8 bases identical to TRBD1. The CDR3 consists of 15 residues. The ends lost 6 bases at V and 6 bases at J; junction bases unmatched: 13. Germline-derived CDR1 and CDR2 are DFQATT and SNEGSKA (reference sequence). In nucleotides, the CDR3 is TGCAGTGCCCGCGCCCCTGACAGGGGCGTAAACACCATATATTTT. Protein sequence: CSARAPDRGVNTIYF.

V and J are TRBV20-1 and TRBJ2-1; a weak D match, TRBD1 (5 bases). Trimming cost V 6 bases and J 7 bases, with 10 bases left between them. Germline assignment: CDR1 DFQATT and CDR2 SNEGSKA (reference sequence). This CDR3 has 11 amino acids. The CDR3, as DNA: TGCAGTGCCTTACAGGCTAATGAGCAGTTCTTC. Residues: CSALQANEQFF.